This T cell receptor beta chain comes out of a study of response to subunit inactivated influenza vaccine. Study results and caveats: That few new T cells are recruited by each seasonal influenza vaccination was the authors' suggestion.

Each CDR3 protein is one row after TCRdb ran MiXCR on the RT-PCR reads. This sample has around 580,000 distinct CDR3 sequences; roughly 15% occur once, and the top ten carry 11%. The V gene's germline CDR1 is SGHKS and CDR2 YYEKEE (reference sequence). With V trimmed by 0 bases and J by 6 bases, 4 bases remained unmatched. This CDR3 is built from 15 residues. At least ten counts were recorded for this clonotype. What it recognizes is unknown. The J gene is TRBJ1-4, the V gene TRBV5-5, with TRBD1 matching over 8 bases. The material sequenced was PBMCs from blood, taken 11 to 12 days after vaccination. This clonotype was obtained from a man aged 45-65 years who received an inactivated influenza vaccine. CDR3 residues: CASSLGTGGHEKLFF. DNA of the CDR3: TGTGCCAGCAGCTTGGGCACAGGGGGACATGAAAAACTGTTTTTT. Drawing the rest from reference TRBV5-5 and TRBJ1-4, the complete variable domain is DAGVTQSPTHLIKTRGQQVTLRCSPISGHKSVSWYQQVLGQGPQFIFQYYEKEERGRGNFPDRFSARQFPNYSSELNVNALLLGDSALYLCASSLGTGGHEKLFFGSGTQLSVL.